What follows are 5 T cell receptor beta chains derived from one specimen sequenced in a study of blood T cell repertoires in COVID-19. Measured with immunoSEQ multiplex PCR; TCRdb has only the in-frame clones, and not every one. Of approximately 240,000 clones listed, around 90% are singletons. The sample comprised peripheral blood. All receptors derive from a man between 25 and 39 years old with COVID-19, enrolled during active disease.

This chain links TRBV2 with TRBJ2-4; 10 bases match TRBD1. Trimming cost V 6 bases and J 6 bases; bases outside gene matches: 5. The CDR3 length is 14 residues. Germline V lookup: CDR1 SNHLY, CDR2 FYNNEI. The CDR3 region has the DNA TGTGCCAGCAGGGGGACAGGGGAGGGAAACATTCAGTACTTC. Its protein is CASRGTGEGNIQYF.

This sequence joins TRBV23-1 and TRBJ2-3; 11 bases match TRBD1. TRBV23-1 carries the ORF label, with uncertain function. The ends lost 6 bases at V and 1 base at J; junction bases unmatched: 15. The CDR3 length is 19 residues. The chain's CDR3 is CASSPSDRGRRLGTDTQYF. DNA for the CDR3: TGCGCCAGCAGCCCGTCGGACAGGGGGCGGCGGTTGGGCACAGATACGCAGTATTTT.

The chain joins TRBV7-9 to TRBJ1-2, with D maybe TRBD1 (6 bases). The CDR3 covers 12 residues. Germline CDR1 and CDR2: SEHNR and FQNEAQ (reference sequence). The V and J ends lost 4 bases and 4 bases respectively, with 7 bases between them. For the CDR3, the DNA is TGTGCCAGCAGCTCAGGGGTCTATGGCTACACCTTC. Encoded protein: CASSSGVYGYTF. Complete variable domain (other parts from reference TRBV7-9 and TRBJ1-2): DTGVSQNPRHKITKRGQNVTFRCDPISEHNRLYWYRQTLGQGPEFLTYFQNEAQLEKSRLLSDRFSAERPKGSFSTLEIQRTEQGDSAMYLCASSSGVYGYTFGSGTRLTVV.

The V call is TRBV5-1, the J call TRBJ2-1; TRBD2 agrees at 15 bases. This CDR3 comprises 19 residues. Trimming cost V 4 bases and J 4 bases; bases outside gene matches: 12. In germline, CDR1 is SGHRS, CDR2 YFSETQ. CDR3 in DNA: TGCGCCAGCAGCCCACGGACTAGCGGGGGGGCCCTCCCTTACAATGAGCAGTTCTTC. Translating it yields CASSPRTSGGALPYNEQFF.

This clone was found many times. This chain links TRBV19 with TRBJ1-1; D remains ambiguous. The germline V gene has CDR1 LNHDA and CDR2 SQIVND (reference sequence). Between the trimmed V and J ends, which lost 1 base and 1 base, there was a span of 10 bases. The CDR3 runs to 15 residues. The CDR3 DNA sequence: TGTGCCAGTAGTATAGTGAGGGTCGGGAACACTGAAGCTTTCTTT. It encodes CASSIVRVGNTEAFF.